This is a list of T cell receptor beta chains from one sample in a study of regulatory T cells in long-lasting Graves disease. TCRdb reanalysed the multiplex PCR reads using MiXCR and keeps one entry per CDR3 protein. Here the sample spans approximately 400,000 distinct CDR3 sequences, 15% being singletons. These data also formed part of another study, on T cells in Graves' hyperthyroidism and ophthalmopathy.

Here the sequenced sample was peripheral blood mononuclear cells (PBMCs), taken at new diagnosis, from a patient treated with antithyroid drugs. The receptors originated from a woman aged 40 to 49 with Graves disease. Each CDR3 is given with its conserved first and last residue. Each record gives: V gene, D gene, clone size, J gene, CDR3 protein, CDR3 DNA. The D gene is left open where the match is weak. Part of the rows lack a size; the others show once, few, many or a class for expanded clones.

V gene: TRBV11-2
D gene: TRBD1
clone size: many
J gene: TRBJ2-1
CDR3 protein: CASTVDRSNEQFF
CDR3 DNA: TGTGCCAGCACCGTGGACAGGAGTAATGAGCAGTTCTTC

V gene: TRBV28
D gene: TRBD1
clone size: .
J gene: TRBJ1-2
CDR3 protein: CASSFPGQGRGYTF
CDR3 DNA: TGTGCCAGCAGTTTCCCGGGACAGGGGAGAGGCTACACCTTC

V gene: TRBV5-4
D gene: .
clone size: .
J gene: TRBJ2-5
CDR3 protein: CASIDGGKGGETQYF
CDR3 DNA: TGTGCCAGCATCGACGGGGGAAAAGGAGGCGAGACCCAGTACTTC

V gene: TRBV11-2
D gene: .
clone size: many
J gene: TRBJ2-2
CDR3 protein: CASSFGSGAGELFF
CDR3 DNA: TGTGCCAGCAGCTTCGGGTCCGGCGCCGGGGAGCTGTTTTTT

V gene: TRBV6-1
D gene: .
clone size: many
J gene: TRBJ1-5
CDR3 protein: CASSTQPNSNQPQHF
CDR3 DNA: TGTGCCAGCAGCACACAGCCAAATAGCAATCAGCCCCAGCATTTT

V gene: TRBV10-1
D gene: .
clone size: .
J gene: TRBJ2-3
CDR3 protein: CAGWGVWGTDTQYF
CDR3 DNA: TGCGCCGGCTGGGGGGTATGGGGCACAGATACGCAGTATTTT

V gene: TRBV12-3/TRBV12-4
D gene: .
clone size: .
J gene: TRBJ1-2
CDR3 protein: CASSLVEGLGYTF
CDR3 DNA: TGTGCCAGCAGCCTGGTCGAGGGTCTTGGCTACACCTTC

V gene: TRBV28
D gene: .
clone size: .
J gene: TRBJ1-2
CDR3 protein: CASSFRDGDNYGYTF
CDR3 DNA: TGTGCCAGCAGTTTCCGGGACGGCGATAACTATGGCTACACCTTC

V gene: TRBV12-3/TRBV12-4
D gene: TRBD2
clone size: .
J gene: TRBJ2-5
CDR3 protein: CASSTGLAGGLRGETQYF
CDR3 DNA: TGTGCCAGCAGTACAGGACTAGCGGGAGGACTCAGAGGAGAGACCCAGTACTTC

V gene: TRBV28
D gene: TRBD2
clone size: .
J gene: TRBJ2-7
CDR3 protein: CASSLSGRISYEQYF
CDR3 DNA: TGTGCCAGCAGTTTAAGCGGGAGAATCTCCTACGAGCAGTACTTC

V gene: TRBV7-9
D gene: .
clone size: many
J gene: TRBJ2-5
CDR3 protein: CASSPQGRETQYF
CDR3 DNA: TGTGCCAGCAGCCCCCAGGGGCGGGAGACCCAGTACTTC

V gene: TRBV12-3/TRBV12-4
D gene: .
clone size: many
J gene: TRBJ2-1
CDR3 protein: CASSPEGGEQFF
CDR3 DNA: TGTGCCAGCAGCCCAGAGGGGGGTGAGCAGTTCTTC

V gene: TRBV3-1
D gene: .
clone size: many
J gene: TRBJ1-1
CDR3 protein: CASSRSDVFTEAFF
CDR3 DNA: TGTGCCAGCAGCCGCTCCGACGTCTTCACTGAAGCTTTCTTT

V gene: TRBV2
D gene: TRBD2
clone size: many
J gene: TRBJ2-1
CDR3 protein: CASSESYSGVGGRAHEQFF
CDR3 DNA: TGTGCCAGCAGTGAGTCCTACTCTGGGGTCGGCGGGAGGGCGCATGAGCAGTTCTTC

V gene: TRBV20-1
D gene: TRBD2
clone size: many
J gene: TRBJ2-3
CDR3 protein: CSALGPTSGKTDTQYF
CDR3 DNA: TGCAGTGCCCTCGGCCCGACTAGCGGGAAGACAGATACGCAGTATTTT

V gene: TRBV19
D gene: .
clone size: many
J gene: TRBJ1-5
CDR3 protein: CASSTGTMVGQPQHF
CDR3 DNA: TGTGCCAGTAGTACCGGGACAATGGTGGGTCAGCCCCAGCATTTT

V gene: TRBV5-1
D gene: .
clone size: few
J gene: TRBJ2-2
CDR3 protein: CASSLLWAGNTGELFF
CDR3 DNA: TGCGCCAGCAGCCTACTTTGGGCAGGGAACACCGGGGAGCTGTTTTTT

V gene: TRBV29-1
D gene: .
clone size: many
J gene: TRBJ2-1
CDR3 protein: CSPRTGYNEQFF
CDR3 DNA: TGCAGCCCTAGGACTGGATACAATGAGCAGTTCTTC

V gene: TRBV9
D gene: TRBD1
clone size: many
J gene: TRBJ2-2
CDR3 protein: CASSVVRGPGTGELFF
CDR3 DNA: TGTGCCAGCAGCGTAGTAAGGGGGCCGGGCACCGGGGAGCTGTTTTTT

V gene: TRBV24-1
D gene: TRBD1
clone size: .
J gene: TRBJ1-1
CDR3 protein: CAIKKGANTEAFF
CDR3 DNA: TGTGCCATCAAAAAGGGGGCTAACACTGAAGCTTTCTTT

V gene: TRBV7-3
D gene: .
clone size: many
J gene: TRBJ2-7
CDR3 protein: CASSPPWVREVPFYEQYF
CDR3 DNA: TGTGCCAGCAGCCCCCCCTGGGTGAGGGAGGTTCCGTTCTACGAGCAGTACTTC

V gene: TRBV3-1
D gene: .
clone size: many
J gene: TRBJ2-4
CDR3 protein: CASSQGRRAGWNIQYF
CDR3 DNA: TGTGCCAGCAGCCAAGGCCGACGGGCGGGGTGGAACATTCAGTACTTC

V gene: TRBV2
D gene: .
clone size: many
J gene: TRBJ2-5
CDR3 protein: CASTPEWGEETQYF
CDR3 DNA: TGTGCCAGCACTCCAGAGTGGGGGGAAGAGACCCAGTACTTC

V gene: TRBV20-1
D gene: TRBD2
clone size: few
J gene: TRBJ2-1
CDR3 protein: CSARVLRTSGSWGDDEQFF
CDR3 DNA: TGCAGTGCTAGAGTACTTAGGACTAGCGGGAGTTGGGGAGACGATGAGCAGTTCTTC

V gene: TRBV28
D gene: TRBD1
clone size: many
J gene: TRBJ2-7
CDR3 protein: CAILGQGLSSYEQYF
CDR3 DNA: TGTGCCATTCTCGGACAGGGATTAAGCTCCTACGAGCAGTACTTC

V gene: TRBV7-9
D gene: .
clone size: many
J gene: TRBJ2-1
CDR3 protein: CASSLATGPGEQFF
CDR3 DNA: TGTGCCAGCAGCTTAGCCACTGGACCGGGCGAGCAGTTCTTC

V gene: TRBV3-1
D gene: TRBD2
clone size: many
J gene: TRBJ2-2
CDR3 protein: CASSLGGAGLNTGELFF
CDR3 DNA: TGTGCCAGCAGCCTCGGGGGAGCGGGGCTGAACACCGGGGAGCTGTTTTTT

V gene: TRBV20-1
D gene: .
clone size: few
J gene: TRBJ2-2
CDR3 protein: CSARDLEAGELFF
CDR3 DNA: TGCAGTGCTAGAGATCTTGAAGCGGGGGAGCTGTTTTTT

V gene: TRBV13
D gene: .
clone size: few
J gene: TRBJ1-2
CDR3 protein: CASSPRVGGVGYTF
CDR3 DNA: TGTGCCAGCAGCCCTCGGGTGGGGGGTGTCGGCTACACCTTC

V gene: TRBV20-1
D gene: TRBD2
clone size: .
J gene: TRBJ2-4
CDR3 protein: CSARDLLGGREGPRRGENIQYF
CDR3 DNA: TGCAGTGCTAGAGATTTATTAGGAGGTCGGGAGGGCCCTAGAAGGGGGGAAAACATTCAGTACTTC

V gene: TRBV11-2
D gene: TRBD2
clone size: few
J gene: TRBJ2-2
CDR3 protein: CASSRRLAGDTGELFF
CDR3 DNA: TGTGCCAGCAGCAGAAGACTAGCGGGAGACACCGGGGAGCTGTTTTTT

V gene: TRBV6-9
D gene: TRBD1
clone size: many
J gene: TRBJ2-7
CDR3 protein: CASSYSDRGSYEQYF
CDR3 DNA: TGTGCCAGCAGTTACTCCGACAGGGGCTCCTACGAGCAGTACTTC

V gene: TRBV6-2/TRBV6-3
D gene: TRBD1
clone size: many
J gene: TRBJ2-3
CDR3 protein: CASSYQGQAGDTQYF
CDR3 DNA: TGTGCCAGCAGTTACCAGGGACAGGCTGGAGATACGCAGTATTTT

V gene: TRBV13
D gene: TRBD2
clone size: .
J gene: TRBJ2-7
CDR3 protein: CASSPGLAGGGYEQYF
CDR3 DNA: TGTGCCAGCAGCCCAGGACTAGCGGGAGGTGGGTACGAGCAGTACTTC

V gene: TRBV3-1
D gene: .
clone size: .
J gene: TRBJ2-3
CDR3 protein: CASSQEGGRGPSTDTQYF
CDR3 DNA: TGTGCCAGCAGCCAAGAAGGAGGGCGGGGACCTAGCACAGATACGCAGTATTTT

V gene: TRBV12-3/TRBV12-4
D gene: .
clone size: .
J gene: TRBJ2-7
CDR3 protein: CASSHGNEQYF
CDR3 DNA: TGTGCCAGCAGCCATGGTAACGAGCAGTACTTC

V gene: TRBV27
D gene: TRBD2
clone size: few
J gene: TRBJ2-1
CDR3 protein: CASSFLLAGANEQFF
CDR3 DNA: TGTGCCAGCAGTTTTCTCCTAGCGGGAGCTAATGAGCAGTTCTTC

V gene: TRBV7-3
D gene: TRBD2
clone size: once
J gene: TRBJ2-2
CDR3 protein: CASSSRGLAGAGELFF
CDR3 DNA: TGTGCCAGCAGCTCGCGGGGACTAGCGGGAGCCGGGGAGCTGTTTTTT

V gene: TRBV19
D gene: .
clone size: .
J gene: TRBJ2-5
CDR3 protein: CASSTAPQETQYF
CDR3 DNA: TGTGCCAGTAGTACCGCCCCACAAGAGACCCAGTACTTC

V gene: TRBV28
D gene: .
clone size: many
J gene: TRBJ1-1
CDR3 protein: CASSPTGGEGTEAFF
CDR3 DNA: TGTGCCAGCAGCCCAACGGGCGGGGAGGGGACTGAAGCTTTCTTT

V gene: TRBV27
D gene: .
clone size: many
J gene: TRBJ2-1
CDR3 protein: CASSGSFLNEQFF
CDR3 DNA: TGTGCCAGCAGTGGGTCCTTTCTCAATGAGCAGTTCTTC

V gene: TRBV20-1
D gene: .
clone size: many
J gene: TRBJ2-2
CDR3 protein: CSARIRGGTGELFF
CDR3 DNA: TGCAGTGCCCGGATTAGAGGTGGAACCGGGGAGCTGTTTTTT